This TCR beta chain was documented in a study of blood T cell repertoires in COVID-19. TCRdb keeps only in-frame clones here, not all; method: immunoSEQ multiplex PCR. The table has approximately 97,000 clones, roughly four fifths seen once. This CDR3 spans 17 amino acids. The trim removed 7 bases at V and 0 bases at J, leaving 8 bases unmatched. Germline loops: CDR1 SGHRS, CDR2 YFSETQ. The clonotype was recovered from a man in his forties with active or convalescent COVID-19. The sample comprised peripheral blood. The V and J genes are TRBV5-1 and TRBJ2-3, with 13 bases matching TRBD2. As DNA, the CDR3 is TGCGCCAGCGATACCGGGACTAGCGGGGCTAGCACAGATACGCAGTATTTT. This codes for CASDTGTSGASTDTQYF.